The entry below gives a single T cell receptor (beta chain) sequence along with its context. No antigen is known for it. The table came from immunoSEQ multiplex PCR; TCRdb's copy has only in-frame clones and leaves some out. This table holds 1,500 to 2,000 clones, more than 65% found once. This specimen comes from a study of T cell repertoires in ileal Crohn's disease. Between the trimmed V and J ends, which lost 2 bases and 5 bases, there was a span of 8 bases. Germline CDR1 reads SGDLS; CDR2 reads YYNGEE. CDR3 size: 14 residues. The study, taken as a whole, reports: Active smokers at surgery had more clonal expansions than non-smokers.

The clonotype comes from an adult with Crohn's disease. The sample was ileal tissue. The V gene is TRBV9, the J gene TRBJ1-6; D remains ambiguous. DNA for the CDR3: TGTGCCAGCAGCGTCAGACGGGATAATTCACCCCTCCACTTT. Protein sequence: CASSVRRDNSPLHF.